This record covers a single TCR beta chain. This clonotype was seen many times. No antigen is known for it. Base-call qualities are not available, and no considerably larger clone is one nucleotide away. The meaning of the sample's time point label: persistent/refractory GD, antithyroid drugs over 5 years with positive TRAb. RNA was extracted from PBMCs in TRIzol for both TCR sequencing and RNA sequencing. The diagnosis of Graves' disease followed American Thyroid Association guidelines. Patients for the study were recruited at an endocrinology department in Xi'an, China. Each patient gave approximately 8.8 milliliters of peripheral blood, collected in an EDTA anticoagulant tube. Ficoll Paque Plus density gradient separation was used to isolate PBMCs, and no further T cell sorting was done. RNA quality was checked with an Agilent 2100 Bioanalyzer and agarose gel, and concentration with a NanoDrop 2000.

The data derive from a study of regulatory T cells in long-lasting Graves disease (dated by TCRdb to the early 2020s). Concerning the study at large: Persistent Graves' disease was defined as persistently positive TSH receptor autoantibodies together with antithyroid drug treatment for over 5 years. Patients with persistent Graves' disease were compared with patients with newly diagnosed Graves' disease using TCR sequencing and RNA sequencing of peripheral blood. The study took place in China and was registered as a clinical trial. A total of 35 or so samples were covered by TCR sequencing, comprising approximately 13 persistent and approximately 20 newly diagnosed Graves' disease patients. Persistent Graves' disease patients in the clinical cohort had taken antithyroid drugs for approximately 10 years on average.

Overall results and qualifications from the work: Persistent patients shared more public clonotypes among themselves (around 3,000) than newly diagnosed patients did (about 900). The authors acknowledged the small sample size as a limitation that may reduce accuracy. Persistent disease showed preferential use of TRBV28, TRBJ1-2 and TRBJ2-5, whereas newly diagnosed disease favored TRBV20-1 and TRBJ2-1. The study examined only peripheral blood because the primary lesion, thyroid tissue, could not be accessed. Compared with newly diagnosed patients, persistent Graves' disease patients had lower TCR Shannon entropy and fewer highly expanded clones, which suggests clonal expansion. Sequencing and analysis were limited to the TCR beta chain.

The CDR3 contains 16 residues, cysteine and phenylalanine counted. Only the CDR3 portion is preserved as DNA: 48 bases, with reading frame beginning at the first base. According to the germline V gene, CDR1 reads MDHEN and CDR2 reads SYDVKM. Trimming accounts for 3 bases at V and 1 base at J, while the number of junction bases matched to no gene is 7. Receptor libraries were prepared by multiplex PCR. Sequencing instrument: Illumina HiSeq 4000. iRepertoire HTBI primers and Arm-PCR amplification of CDR3 regions were used to construct TCR beta libraries. Before sequencing, the PCR products went through gel purification. The source study handled its data this way. Gene usage analysis of CDR3 amino acid clonotypes used the 62 TRBV and about 15 TRBJ segments found across samples. Filtered high-quality paired reads were merged into contigs using COPE and FqMerger. BLAST was used to align contigs to IMGT TRBV, TRBD and TRBJ reference genes, and CDR3 was defined according to IMGT. Any clonotype with a frequency above 0.1% was classified as a highly expanded clone. Shannon entropy was used to measure repertoire diversity, and the Gini coefficient was used to measure V-J evenness. A clonotype found in more than one individual was treated as public. TCRdb applied fastp at Q25 and MiXCR to the public reads, then kept only in-frame beta chains. Each entry is one CDR3 protein sequence, shown with its most common DNA and genes. TCRdb's processing, not the authors', yielded these V and J calls. Recorded for this sample are 500,000 to 800,000 distinct CDR3 sequences; approximately 31% of them occurred a single time. The ten top clones hold around 42% of the sample.

This sequence was found in a female donor with Graves disease. Sample: peripheral blood mononuclear cells (PBMCs), taken when the disease was refractory, from a patient treated with antithyroid drugs. The rearranged chain carries TRBV28 and TRBJ1-1; TRBD1 lines up with 8 middle nucleotides. The nucleotide sequence is given as TGTGCCAGCAGTTTCCCCGCCGGACAGGGGAACACTGAAGCTTTCTTT. This gives the protein CASSFPAGQGNTEAFF.